The present entry profiles one T cell receptor beta chain with its context. Its target is not known. Sample-barcoded 5' priming and a J-beta primer mix drove a second PCR of roughly 7 to 11 cycles. Each single sample gave us at least 3 million CDR3-containing paired-end reads. TCRdb fed the 5' RACE reads into MiXCR, producing one record per CDR3 protein. The repertoire holds 2 million or so distinct CDR3 sequences, roughly 50% seen once, with approximately 2.1% in the top ten. The data derive from a study of blood T cells in healthy people across ages. General observations from the study: Fewer expanded clones and more diversity marked long-lived versus aged donors.

Healthy Caucasian individuals from Russia aged roughly 6 to 100 were enrolled as donors. The CDR3 length is 13 residues. Trimming removed 7 bases at V and 3 bases at J, with 12 bases between. Germline assignment: CDR1 PRHDT and CDR2 FYEKMQ (reference sequence). The chain uses TRBV13 and TRBJ2-5; D perhaps matches TRBD1 (6 bases). Sequencing input: blood. The receptor comes from a woman aged 40-49 years in good health. The CDR3 DNA follows: TGTGCCAGCACAGGGGCAGGGGAAGAGACCCAGTACTTC. It translates to CASTGAGEETQYF.